The 27 T cell receptor beta chains given below trace back to one sample, sequenced in a study of cytomegalovirus exposure and HLA in healthy donors. Primers included in the PCR were 60 Vbeta and 13 Jbeta primers. Generated by immunoSEQ multiplex PCR, the TCRdb table keeps only in-frame clones and is missing some. The table records 79,000 or so clones, 60% to 75% of them present only once. The material sequenced was PBMCs. The source is a woman in her 40s in good health and CMV-seropositive.

CDR3 residues: CAIREPRTGDLYEQYF. The CDR3 coding sequence is TGTGCCATCAGAGAGCCCCGGACAGGGGATTTGTACGAGCAGTACTTC. The J gene is TRBJ2-7, the V gene TRBV10-3; TRBD1 agrees at 9 bases. V gave up 6 bases and J gave up 4 bases; unmatched junction bases: 13. Germline CDR1 is ENHRY and CDR2 is SYGVKD. The CDR3 covers 16 residues.

The genes are TRBV29-1 and TRBJ2-7, with 7 bases that match TRBD1. Losses at the gene ends were 6 bases for V and 1 base for J; bases not matched to a gene: 9. CDR3 length: 14 amino acids. Per the germline V gene, CDR1 is SQVTM and CDR2 is ANQGSEA. CDR3 DNA sequence: TGCAGCGTCTCCGACAGGGCCGGATCCTACGAGCAGTACTTC. Translation: CSVSDRAGSYEQYF.

This clone occurred once. V usage is TRBV5-4 and J usage is TRBJ2-2; the match to TRBD2 covers 11 bases. The CDR3 runs to 19 residues. Germline assignment: CDR1 SGHNT and CDR2 YYREEE (reference sequence). With V trimmed by 4 bases and J by 0 bases, 11 bases remained unmatched. The CDR3 here is CASSQGTSGASPNTGELFF. The CDR3 DNA reads as TGTGCCAGCAGCCAAGGGACTAGCGGAGCCTCCCCGAACACCGGGGAGCTGTTTTTT.

The chain uses TRBV6-6 and TRBJ2-3; TRBD2 might be the D (5 bases). The germline V and J ends were trimmed by 3 bases and 2 bases, with 12 bases remaining between them. Looked up from germline, CDR1 is MNHNY and CDR2 is SVGAGI (reference sequence). The CDR3 sequence is 15 residues long. CDR3 sequence (DNA): TGTGCCAGCAGTTATAACAAAGCGGACACAGATACGCAGTATTTT. Translated, it gives CASSYNKADTDTQYF.

V is TRBV19 and J is TRBJ1-2, with TRBD1 matching 11 bases. The length of the CDR3 is 14 residues. V was clipped by 5 bases and J by 5 bases; unmatched bases: 4. CDR1 is LNHDA and CDR2 is SQIVND in the germline V gene (reference sequence). In DNA, the CDR3 is TGTGCCAGTAGTTCAGGACAGGGGGCTTATGGCTACACCTTC. Protein product: CASSSGQGAYGYTF.

This clone was detected only once. The chain combines TRBV7-9 with TRBJ2-2; D gene unclear. Germline V lookup: CDR1 SEHNR, CDR2 FQNEAQ (reference sequence). Trimming removed 2 bases at V and 4 bases at J, with 11 bases between. This CDR3 comprises 15 residues. CDR3 region: CASSLFVVGTGELFF. CDR3 nucleotides: TGTGCCAGCAGCTTATTTGTGGTCGGCACCGGGGAGCTGTTTTTT.

V and J are TRBV30 and TRBJ2-2; 13 bases are a match to TRBD2. Germline CDR1 reads GTSNPN; CDR2 reads SVGIG (reference sequence). The length of the CDR3 is 16 residues. The junction had 9 bases not matched to a gene; V was cut back by 5 bases and J by 6 bases. CDR3 sequence reads: CAWDSSGLAGSGELFF. In nucleotides, the CDR3 is TGTGCCTGGGATAGCTCGGGACTAGCGGGGTCCGGGGAGCTGTTTTTT.

The gene calls are TRBV6-1 and TRBJ2-3; 7 positions match TRBD2. The CDR3 loop spans 16 amino acids. CDR1 and CDR2 from the germline V gene are MNHNS and SASEGT. The ends lost 2 bases at V and 6 bases at J; junction bases unmatched: 11. The CDR3 region is CASSESGAGPRDTQYF. Here the CDR3 DNA reads TGTGCCAGCAGTGAATCAGGAGCGGGGCCCCGCGATACGCAGTATTTT.

The gene calls are TRBV7-9 and TRBJ2-7; D remains ambiguous. V was clipped by 2 bases and J by 1 base, with 6 bases between them. Looked up from germline, CDR1 is SEHNR and CDR2 is FQNEAQ (reference sequence). This CDR3 is built from 13 residues. CDR3 residues: CASSLTQSYEQYF. The CDR3 bases are TGTGCCAGCAGCTTAACCCAGTCCTACGAGCAGTACTTC.

The genes are TRBV6-5 and TRBJ1-5; TRBD1 matches at 8 bases. This CDR3 is 14 amino acids long. CDR1 is MNHEY, CDR2 SVGAGI, per germline. V was clipped by 7 bases and J by 6 bases; unmatched bases: 8. In nucleotides, the CDR3 is TGTGCCAGCACCCCAGGGGGCGGAGGTCAGCCCCAGCATTTT. Residues: CASTPGGGGQPQHF.

In its sample, this clone was seen a few times. V is TRBV7-2 and J is TRBJ1-2; TRBD1 matches at 9 bases. J gave up 2 bases and V 5 bases, and 6 bases lay outside the gene matches. Germline CDR1 is SGHTA and CDR2 is FQGNSA. This CDR3 region has 15 residues. The CDR3, as DNA: TGTGCCAGCAGCCCACAGACAGGGGGGAACTATGGCTACACCTTC. It codes for CASSPQTGGNYGYTF.

This clone was seen a handful of times. The CDR3 nucleotides read TGTGCCAGCGGGACAGGTGGCTATGGCTACACCTTC. Protein sequence: CASGTGGYGYTF. V usage is TRBV2 and J usage is TRBJ1-2; TRBD1 agrees at 8 bases. V trimming: 8 bases; J trimming: 4 bases; junction bases outside the gene matches: 3. This CDR3 is built from 12 residues. Germline V gives CDR1 SNHLY, CDR2 FYNNEI.

The DNA of the CDR3 is TGTGCCAGTAGTATAGGGGGGCGCATGGGATATAGCAATCAGCCCCAGCATTTT. It translates to CASSIGGRMGYSNQPQHF. This rearrangement joins TRBV19 to TRBJ1-5; tentatively, D is TRBD1 (6 bases). Germline CDR1 reads LNHDA; CDR2 reads SQIVND (reference sequence). This CDR3 has 18 residues. Trimming removed 1 base at V and 0 bases at J, with 16 bases between. Supplemented by reference TRBV19 and TRBJ1-5, the full variable domain reads DGGITQSPKYLFRKEGQNVTLSCEQNLNHDAMYWYRQDPGQGLRLIYYSQIVNDFQKGDIAEGYSVSREKKESFPLTVTSAQKNPTAFYLCASSIGGRMGYSNQPQHFGDGTRLSIL.

V is TRBV15 and J is TRBJ1-4; a possible D gene is TRBD1 (6 bases). Looked up from germline, CDR1 is LNHNV and CDR2 is YYDKDF (reference sequence). This CDR3 spans 14 amino acids. Trimming took off 0 bases at V and 7 bases at J, with 9 bases between the two ends. CDR3 bases: TGTGCCACCAGCAGAGAACAGGGTCGTGAAAAACTGTTTTTT. It specifies CATSREQGREKLFF.

The chain couples TRBV6-4 to TRBJ1-2; D possibly corresponds to TRBD1 (5 bases). Looked up from germline, CDR1 is MRHNA and CDR2 is SNTAGT. The CDR3 spans 13 residues. With 2 bases removed from V and 4 bases from J, the gap between germline ends came to 8 bases. The CDR3 spells CASSDRGSYGYTF. CDR3 nucleotides: TGTGCCAGCAGTGACAGGGGTTCCTATGGCTACACCTTC.

The chain recombines TRBV30 with TRBJ1-4; D is undetermined. The CDR3 contains 16 residues. Germline CDR1 and CDR2: GTSNPN and SVGIG (reference sequence). V was clipped by 5 bases and J by 0 bases, with 16 bases between them. CDR3 protein: CAWGPLGAATNEKLFF. The CDR3 DNA follows: TGTGCCTGGGGCCCGTTGGGAGCTGCAACTAATGAAAAACTGTTTTTT.

V usage is TRBV5-6 and J usage is TRBJ2-7; the D is unclear. V gave up 4 bases and J gave up 5 bases, with 22 bases separating them. CDR3 size: 16 residues. Germline CDR1 SGHDT, CDR2 YYEEEE. In DNA form, the CDR3 reads TGTGCCAGCAGCCTGGGCCTGATGCGTCCACTCAACGAGCAGTACTTC. Translating gives CASSLGLMRPLNEQYF.

The CDR3 region has the DNA TGTGCCAGCAGTTACTCGGGACTAGCGGGTTACAATGAGCAGTTCTTC. Protein sequence: CASSYSGLAGYNEQFF. The chain is built from TRBV6-5 and TRBJ2-1; 12 bases map to TRBD2. Germline assignment: CDR1 MNHEY and CDR2 SVGAGI. Trimming at V came to 0 bases and at J to 4 bases, leaving 1 base not matched to a gene. The CDR3 is 16 amino acids.

This clone was counted only a few times. The genes are TRBV6-5 and TRBJ1-1; TRBD1 matches 7 bases. V shed 6 bases and J 1 base; nucleotides not matched to a gene: 2. Germline CDR1 and CDR2: MNHEY and SVGAGI. The CDR3 sequence is 13 residues long. CDR3 nucleotides: TGTGCCAGCAGCGACAGGGAGAACACTGAAGCTTTCTTT. Amino acid sequence: CASSDRENTEAFF.

This clone appeared once. The rearrangement uses TRBV28 and TRBJ2-7; no clear D gene. Deletions cut 5 bases from V and 4 bases from J, with 6 bases between. This CDR3 region has 11 residues. Per the germline V gene, CDR1 is MDHEN and CDR2 is SYDVKM. As DNA, the CDR3 is TGTGCCAGCAGTCACTTTTACGAGCAGTACTTC. It encodes CASSHFYEQYF.

This clone was recorded a few times. The chain recombines TRBV19 with TRBJ1-1, with 11 bases identical to TRBD1. Germline V CDR1 and CDR2: LNHDA, SQIVND (reference sequence). V shed 5 bases, J shed 6 bases, and the junction held 11 bases outside the gene matches. The CDR3 consists of 16 residues. Written as DNA, the CDR3 is TGTGCCAGTAGTGCCCGGACAGGGGGCGATGGCGCTGAAGCTTTCTTT. It is translated as CASSARTGGDGAEAFF.

This chain joins TRBV27 and TRBJ2-3; D gene unclear. CDR1 and CDR2 (germline): MNHEY, SMNVEV (reference sequence). The CDR3 loop spans 14 amino acids. The V and J ends lost 2 bases and 1 base respectively, with 7 bases between them. The CDR3: CASSLVGRTDTQYF. The CDR3 DNA follows: TGTGCCAGCAGTTTAGTCGGTCGCACAGATACGCAGTATTTT.

V usage is TRBV28 and J usage is TRBJ2-2; no firm D call. The CDR3 length is 13 residues. Per germline, CDR1 MDHEN and CDR2 SYDVKM. Between the trimmed V and J ends, which lost 3 bases and 1 base, there was a span of 3 bases. DNA of the CDR3: TGTGCCAGCAGTTTTATGAACACCGGGGAGCTGTTTTTT. Encoded protein: CASSFMNTGELFF.

The gene calls are TRBV4-3 and TRBJ1-1, with a possible D match to TRBD1 (5 bases). Germline V gene lookup returns CDR1 LGHNA and CDR2 YSLEER. V was shortened by 0 bases and J by 4 bases, with 12 bases between the two germline ends. This CDR3 region has 15 residues. Here the CDR3 reads CASSQDQAGTTEAFF. The CDR3 DNA reads TGCGCCAGCAGCCAAGATCAAGCGGGGACCACTGAAGCTTTCTTT.

The V and J genes are TRBV28 and TRBJ2-1; 11 bases map to TRBD2. J was trimmed by 6 bases and V by 6 bases; bases with no gene match: 7. This CDR3 is 15 amino acids long. Germline V gives CDR1 MDHEN, CDR2 SYDVKM. The CDR3, as DNA: TGTGCCAGCAGCCCCGCCGGGACTAGCGGCAATGAGCAGTTCTTC. Its translation is CASSPAGTSGNEQFF. The full variable domain, rest sourced from reference TRBV28 and TRBJ2-1, is DVKVTQSSRYLVKRTGEKVFLECVQDMDHENMFWYRQDPGLGLRLIYFSYDVKMKEKGDIPEGYSVSREKKERFSLILESASTNQTSMYLCASSPAGTSGNEQFFGPGTRLTVL.

The CDR3 loop is CASSYNNRLATNIQYF. CDR3 coding DNA: TGCGCCAGCAGCTACAATAATCGACTAGCTACGAACATTCAGTACTTC. The chain recombines TRBV5-1 with TRBJ2-4; 7 bases fit TRBD2. V lost 3 bases, J lost 7 bases, and 13 bases stayed unmatched. CDR3 length: 16 amino acids. Germline-derived CDR1 and CDR2 are SGHRS and YFSETQ.

J is TRBJ2-3 and V is TRBV5-4, with a tentative D call TRBD2 (5 bases). The V gene's germline CDR1 is SGHNT and CDR2 YYREEE (reference sequence). V lost 0 bases, J lost 2 bases, and 10 bases lay in between. CDR3 length: 15 residues. The CDR3, as DNA: TGTGCCAGCAGCTTGGGAGAGCGGATCACAGATACGCAGTATTTT. Protein sequence: CASSLGERITDTQYF.